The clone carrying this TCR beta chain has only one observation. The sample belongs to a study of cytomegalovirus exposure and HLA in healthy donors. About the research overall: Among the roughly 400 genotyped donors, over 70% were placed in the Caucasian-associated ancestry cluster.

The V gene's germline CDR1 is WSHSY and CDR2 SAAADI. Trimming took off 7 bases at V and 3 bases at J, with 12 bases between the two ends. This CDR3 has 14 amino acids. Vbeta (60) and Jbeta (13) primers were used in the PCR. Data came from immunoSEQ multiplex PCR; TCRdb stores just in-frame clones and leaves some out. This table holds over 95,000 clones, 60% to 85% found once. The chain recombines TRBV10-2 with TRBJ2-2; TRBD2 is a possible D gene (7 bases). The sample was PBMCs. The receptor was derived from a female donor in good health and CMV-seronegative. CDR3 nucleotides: TGCGCCAGCAAGGCGGGGGCCTACACCGGGGAGCTGTTTTTT. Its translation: CASKAGAYTGELFF.